The entry that follows covers one T cell receptor (beta chain) sequence. Per germline, CDR1 LNHNV and CDR2 YYDKDF (reference sequence). This CDR3 comprises 15 residues. V dropped 8 bases and J dropped 0 bases, with 14 bases sitting between them. This sample is drawn from a study of blood T cell repertoires in COVID-19. Original analysis: Scientists estimated how many nucleated cells there were by amplifying reference gene primers. Using immunoSEQ multiplex PCR, the repertoire was profiled, and TCRdb retains in-frame clones only, with some absent. The D gene and trimming were derived from the DNA, and the V and J assignments and clone size from that table. Of roughly 230,000 clones listed, roughly 84% are singletons.

This clonotype was obtained from a man in his forties with acute or convalescent COVID-19. This rearrangement joins TRBV15 to TRBJ1-3; maybe TRBD1 (5 bases). Input material: peripheral blood. CDR3 amino acids: CATRGSPSSGNTIYF. In nucleotides, the CDR3 is TGTGCCACCCGGGGGTCACCGAGCTCTGGAAACACCATATATTTT.